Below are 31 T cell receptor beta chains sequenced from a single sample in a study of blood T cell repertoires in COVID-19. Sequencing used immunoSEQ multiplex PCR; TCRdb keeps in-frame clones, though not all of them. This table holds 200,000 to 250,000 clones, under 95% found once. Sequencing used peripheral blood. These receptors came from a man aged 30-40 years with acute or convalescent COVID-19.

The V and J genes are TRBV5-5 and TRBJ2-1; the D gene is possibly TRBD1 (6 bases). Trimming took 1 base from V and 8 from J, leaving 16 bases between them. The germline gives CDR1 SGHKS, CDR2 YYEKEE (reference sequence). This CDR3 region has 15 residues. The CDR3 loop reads CASSLIGGHLHEQFF. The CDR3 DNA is TGTGCCAGCAGCTTGATTGGGGGACATCTCCATGAGCAGTTCTTC. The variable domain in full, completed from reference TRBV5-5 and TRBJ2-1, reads DAGVTQSPTHLIKTRGQQVTLRCSPISGHKSVSWYQQVLGQGPQFIFQYYEKEERGRGNFPDRFSARQFPNYSSELNVNALLLGDSALYLCASSLIGGHLHEQFFGPGTRLTVL.

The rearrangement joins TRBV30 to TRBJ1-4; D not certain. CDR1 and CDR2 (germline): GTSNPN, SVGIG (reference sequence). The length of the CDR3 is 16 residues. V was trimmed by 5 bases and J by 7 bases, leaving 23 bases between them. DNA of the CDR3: TGTGCCTGGGGGAATCATGCAGGAATTCGAGTTGAAAAACTGTTTTTT. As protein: CAWGNHAGIRVEKLFF.

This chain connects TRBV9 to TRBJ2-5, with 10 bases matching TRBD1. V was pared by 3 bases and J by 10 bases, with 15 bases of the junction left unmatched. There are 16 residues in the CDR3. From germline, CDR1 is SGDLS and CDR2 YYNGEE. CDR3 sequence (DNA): TGTGCCAGCAGCGAGGGGACAGGGGTCCTCAGCAGGATCCAGTACTTC. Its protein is CASSEGTGVLSRIQYF.

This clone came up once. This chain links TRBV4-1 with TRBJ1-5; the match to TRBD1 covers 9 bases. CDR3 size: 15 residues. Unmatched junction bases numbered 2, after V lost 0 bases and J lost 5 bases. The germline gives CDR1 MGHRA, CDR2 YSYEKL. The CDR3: CASSQEGTGYQPQHF. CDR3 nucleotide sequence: TGCGCCAGCAGCCAAGAAGGGACAGGGTATCAGCCCCAGCATTTT.

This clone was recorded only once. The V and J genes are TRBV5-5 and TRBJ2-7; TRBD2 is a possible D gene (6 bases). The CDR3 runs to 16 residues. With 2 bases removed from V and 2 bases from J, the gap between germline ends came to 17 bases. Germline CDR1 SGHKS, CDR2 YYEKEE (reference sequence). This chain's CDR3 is CASSFGGSSRTYEQYF. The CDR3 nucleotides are TGTGCCAGCAGCTTTGGGGGGAGCTCTCGAACCTACGAGCAGTACTTC. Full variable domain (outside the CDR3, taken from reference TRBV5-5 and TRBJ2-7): DAGVTQSPTHLIKTRGQQVTLRCSPISGHKSVSWYQQVLGQGPQFIFQYYEKEERGRGNFPDRFSARQFPNYSSELNVNALLLGDSALYLCASSFGGSSRTYEQYFGPGTRLTVT.

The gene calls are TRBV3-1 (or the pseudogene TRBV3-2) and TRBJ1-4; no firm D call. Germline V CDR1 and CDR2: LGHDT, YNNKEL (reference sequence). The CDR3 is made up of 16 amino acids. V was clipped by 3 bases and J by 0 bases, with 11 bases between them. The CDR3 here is CASSHAPVSTNEKLFF. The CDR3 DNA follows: TGTGCCAGCAGCCATGCACCGGTCTCAACTAATGAAAAACTGTTTTTT.

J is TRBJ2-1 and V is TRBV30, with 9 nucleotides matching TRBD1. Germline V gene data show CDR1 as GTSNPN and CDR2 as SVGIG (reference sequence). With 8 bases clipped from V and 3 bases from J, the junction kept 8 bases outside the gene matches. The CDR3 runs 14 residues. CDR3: CASIKGQGYNEQFF. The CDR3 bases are TGTGCCAGCATCAAGGGACAGGGCTACAATGAGCAGTTCTTC.

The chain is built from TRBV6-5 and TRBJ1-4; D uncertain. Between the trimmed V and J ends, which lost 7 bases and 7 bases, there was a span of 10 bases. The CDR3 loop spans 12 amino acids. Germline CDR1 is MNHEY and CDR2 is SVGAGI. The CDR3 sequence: CASKTGSEKLFF. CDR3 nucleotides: TGTGCCAGCAAGACTGGAAGTGAAAAACTGTTTTTT.

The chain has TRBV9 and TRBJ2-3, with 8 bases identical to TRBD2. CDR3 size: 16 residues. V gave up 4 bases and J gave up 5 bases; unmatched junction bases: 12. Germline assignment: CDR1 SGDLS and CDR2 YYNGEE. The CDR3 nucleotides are TGTGCCAGCAGCTATAGCGGGGAACTACCGGGAGATACGCAGTATTTT. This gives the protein CASSYSGELPGDTQYF.

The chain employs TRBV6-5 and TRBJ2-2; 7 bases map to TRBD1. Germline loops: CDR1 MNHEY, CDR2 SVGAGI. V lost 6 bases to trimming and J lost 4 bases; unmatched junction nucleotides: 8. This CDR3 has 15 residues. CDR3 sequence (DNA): TGTGCCAGCAGGCGTAGACAGGGCGGCACCGGGGAGCTGTTTTTT. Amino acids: CASRRRQGGTGELFF.

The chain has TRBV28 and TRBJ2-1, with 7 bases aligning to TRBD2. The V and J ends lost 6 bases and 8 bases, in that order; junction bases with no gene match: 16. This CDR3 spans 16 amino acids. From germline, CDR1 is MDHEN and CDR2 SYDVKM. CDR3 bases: TGTGCCAGCAGGCTTGGCGGGAGTAGTCTTCGCGATGAGCAGTTCTTC. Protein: CASRLGGSSLRDEQFF.

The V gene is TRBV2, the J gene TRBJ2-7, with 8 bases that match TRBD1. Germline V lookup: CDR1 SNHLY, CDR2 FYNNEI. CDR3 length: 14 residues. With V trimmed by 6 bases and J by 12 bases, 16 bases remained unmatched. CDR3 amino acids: CASSRRDRSSQGYF. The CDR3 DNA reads TGTGCCAGCAGCCGACGGGACAGGAGTTCTCAAGGGTACTTC.

The CDR3 here is CASSPGTSGSSYEQYF. CDR3 coding DNA: TGTGCCAGCAGCCCCGGGACTAGCGGGTCTTCCTACGAGCAGTACTTC. The chain links TRBV3-1 (or the pseudogene TRBV3-2) to TRBJ2-7; TRBD2 agrees at 12 bases. Germline CDR1 and CDR2: LGHDT and YNNKEL (reference sequence). V lost 4 bases, J lost 1 base, and 5 bases stayed unmatched. The CDR3 is 16 amino acids.

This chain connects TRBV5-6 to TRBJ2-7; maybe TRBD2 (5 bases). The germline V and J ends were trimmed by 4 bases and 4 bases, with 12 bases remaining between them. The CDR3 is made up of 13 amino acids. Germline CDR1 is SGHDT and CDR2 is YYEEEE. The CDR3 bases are TGTGCCAGCAGCCCTCTCTCGGGGTACGAGCAGTACTTC. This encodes CASSPLSGYEQYF.

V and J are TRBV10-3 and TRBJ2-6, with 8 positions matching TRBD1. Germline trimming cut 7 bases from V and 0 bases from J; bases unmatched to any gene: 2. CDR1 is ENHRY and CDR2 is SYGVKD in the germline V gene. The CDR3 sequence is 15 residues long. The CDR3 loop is CAIKGQASGANVLTF. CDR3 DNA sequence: TGTGCCATCAAGGGACAGGCCTCTGGGGCCAACGTCCTGACTTTC.

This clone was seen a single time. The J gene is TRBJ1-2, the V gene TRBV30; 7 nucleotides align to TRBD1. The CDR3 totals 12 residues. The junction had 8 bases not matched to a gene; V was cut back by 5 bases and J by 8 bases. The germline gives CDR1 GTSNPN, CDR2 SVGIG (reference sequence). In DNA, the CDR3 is TGTGCCTGGGGGACAGCCCGGGGGGGCTACACCTTC. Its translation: CAWGTARGGYTF.

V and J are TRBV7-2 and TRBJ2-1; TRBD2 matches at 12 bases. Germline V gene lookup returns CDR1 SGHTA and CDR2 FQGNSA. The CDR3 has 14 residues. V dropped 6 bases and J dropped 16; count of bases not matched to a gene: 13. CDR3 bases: TGTGCCAGCAGTACAGTCGCACTAGCGGGGGGAAAATTCTTC. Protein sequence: CASSTVALAGGKFF.

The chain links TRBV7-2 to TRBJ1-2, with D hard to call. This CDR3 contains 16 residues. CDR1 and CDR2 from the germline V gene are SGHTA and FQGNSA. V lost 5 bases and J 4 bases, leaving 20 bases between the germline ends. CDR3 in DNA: TGTGCCAGCAGCGAGTCATCTCCGGCCCGGGGCTATGGCTACACCTTC. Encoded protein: CASSESSPARGYGYTF.

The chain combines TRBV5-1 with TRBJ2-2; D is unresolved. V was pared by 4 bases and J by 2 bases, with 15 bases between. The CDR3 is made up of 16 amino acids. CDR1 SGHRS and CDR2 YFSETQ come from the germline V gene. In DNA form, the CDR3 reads TGCGCCAGCAGCGGAAGGAGCCGAGGAAACACCGGGGAGCTGTTTTTT. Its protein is CASSGRSRGNTGELFF.

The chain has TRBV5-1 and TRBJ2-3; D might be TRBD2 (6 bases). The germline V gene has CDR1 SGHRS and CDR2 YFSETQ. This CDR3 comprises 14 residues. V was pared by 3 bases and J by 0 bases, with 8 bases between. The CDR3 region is CASSSRESTDTQYF. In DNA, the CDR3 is TGCGCCAGCAGCTCGCGGGAAAGCACAGATACGCAGTATTTT. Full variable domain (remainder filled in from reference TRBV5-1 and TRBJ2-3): KAGVTQTPRYLIKTRGQQVTLSCSPISGHRSVSWYQQTPGQGLQFLFEYFSETQRNKGNFPGRFSGRQFSNSRSEMNVSTLELGDSALYLCASSSRESTDTQYFGPGTRLTVL.

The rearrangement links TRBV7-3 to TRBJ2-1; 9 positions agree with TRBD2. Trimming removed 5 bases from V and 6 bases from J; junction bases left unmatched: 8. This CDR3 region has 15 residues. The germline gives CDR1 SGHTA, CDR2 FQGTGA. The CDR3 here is CASSPMRGGSNEQFF. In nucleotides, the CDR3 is TGTGCCAGCAGCCCCATGCGGGGGGGAAGCAATGAGCAGTTCTTC.

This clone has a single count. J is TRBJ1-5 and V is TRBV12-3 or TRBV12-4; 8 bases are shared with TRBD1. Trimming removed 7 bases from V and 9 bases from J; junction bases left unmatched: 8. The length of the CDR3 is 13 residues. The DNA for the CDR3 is TGTGCCAGCATGGACAGGGCTGGGGGGCCCCAGCATTTT. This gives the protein CASMDRAGGPQHF.

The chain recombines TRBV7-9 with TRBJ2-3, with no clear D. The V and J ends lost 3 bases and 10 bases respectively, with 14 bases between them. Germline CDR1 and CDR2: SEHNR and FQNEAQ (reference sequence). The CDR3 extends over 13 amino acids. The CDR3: CASSLPPSSAQYF. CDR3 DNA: TGTGCCAGCAGCTTGCCCCCCTCAAGCGCGCAGTATTTT.

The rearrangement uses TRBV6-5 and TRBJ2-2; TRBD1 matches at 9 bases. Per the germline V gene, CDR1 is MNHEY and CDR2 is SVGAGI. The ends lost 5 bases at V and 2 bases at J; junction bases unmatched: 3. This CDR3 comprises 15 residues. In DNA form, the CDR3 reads TGTGCCAGCAGTAAGGGACAGGGAAACACCGGGGAGCTGTTTTTT. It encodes CASSKGQGNTGELFF.

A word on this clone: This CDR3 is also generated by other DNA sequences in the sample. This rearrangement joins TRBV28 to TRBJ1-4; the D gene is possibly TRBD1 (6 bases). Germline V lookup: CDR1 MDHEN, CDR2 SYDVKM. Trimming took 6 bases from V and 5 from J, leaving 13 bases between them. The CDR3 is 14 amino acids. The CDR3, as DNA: TGTGCCAGCAGCACCAGGGGCCTGAATGAAAAACTGTTTTTT. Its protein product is CASSTRGLNEKLFF.

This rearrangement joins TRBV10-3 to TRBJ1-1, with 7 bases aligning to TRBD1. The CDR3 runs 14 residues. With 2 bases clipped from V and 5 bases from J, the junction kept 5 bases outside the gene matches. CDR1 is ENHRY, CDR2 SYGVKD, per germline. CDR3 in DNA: TGTGCCATCAGTGAGACAGGGGAAAGGACTGAAGCTTTCTTT. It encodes CAISETGERTEAFF.

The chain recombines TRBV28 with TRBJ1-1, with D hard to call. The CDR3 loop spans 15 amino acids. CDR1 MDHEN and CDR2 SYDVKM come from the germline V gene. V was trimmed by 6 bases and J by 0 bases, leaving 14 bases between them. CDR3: CASSSPENMNTEAFF. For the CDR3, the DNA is TGTGCCAGCAGCAGCCCGGAGAACATGAACACTGAAGCTTTCTTT.

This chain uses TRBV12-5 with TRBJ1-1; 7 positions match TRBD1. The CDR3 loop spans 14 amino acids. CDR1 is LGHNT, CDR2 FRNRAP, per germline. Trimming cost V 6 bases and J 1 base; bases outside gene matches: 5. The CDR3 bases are TGTGCTAGTGGCACAGGGGTGGGGAACACTGAAGCTTTCTTT. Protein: CASGTGVGNTEAFF.

This CDR3 is CASSLGSGGEQYF. In DNA, the CDR3 is TGTGCCAGCAGCTTAGGGTCAGGTGGCGAGCAGTACTTC. This chain joins TRBV11-2 and TRBJ2-7; D call uncertain. Trimming took 1 base from V and 6 from J, leaving 10 bases between them. Germline CDR1 and CDR2: SGHAT and FQNNGV. CDR3 size: 13 residues.

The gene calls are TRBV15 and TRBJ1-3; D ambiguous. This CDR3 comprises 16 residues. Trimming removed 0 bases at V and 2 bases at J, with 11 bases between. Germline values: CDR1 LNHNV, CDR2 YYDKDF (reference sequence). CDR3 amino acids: CATSRDVAVAGNTIYF. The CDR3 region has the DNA TGTGCCACCAGCAGAGACGTGGCCGTTGCTGGAAACACCATATATTTT.

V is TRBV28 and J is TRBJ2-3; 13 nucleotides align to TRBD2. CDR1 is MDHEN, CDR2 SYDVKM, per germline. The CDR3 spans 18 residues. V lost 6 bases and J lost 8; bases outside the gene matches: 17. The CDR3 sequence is CASSLAVFGTSGIGTQYF. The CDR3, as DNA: TGTGCCAGCAGCCTCGCCGTCTTCGGGACTAGCGGGATAGGTACGCAGTATTTT.